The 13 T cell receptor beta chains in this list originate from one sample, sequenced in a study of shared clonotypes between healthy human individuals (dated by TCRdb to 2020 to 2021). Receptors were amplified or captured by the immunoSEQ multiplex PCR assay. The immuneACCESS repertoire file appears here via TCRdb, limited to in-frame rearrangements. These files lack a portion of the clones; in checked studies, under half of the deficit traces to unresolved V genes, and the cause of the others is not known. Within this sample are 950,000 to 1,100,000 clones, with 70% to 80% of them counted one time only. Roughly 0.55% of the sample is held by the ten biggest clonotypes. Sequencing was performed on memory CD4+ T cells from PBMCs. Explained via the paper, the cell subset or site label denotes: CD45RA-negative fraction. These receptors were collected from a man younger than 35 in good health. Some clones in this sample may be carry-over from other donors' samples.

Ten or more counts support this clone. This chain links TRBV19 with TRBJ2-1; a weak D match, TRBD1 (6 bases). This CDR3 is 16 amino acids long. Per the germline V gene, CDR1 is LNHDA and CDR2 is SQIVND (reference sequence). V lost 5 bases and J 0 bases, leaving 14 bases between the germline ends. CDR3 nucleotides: TGTGCCAGTAGTGTATACAGGGAGTACTCCTACAATGAGCAGTTCTTC. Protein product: CASSVYREYSYNEQFF. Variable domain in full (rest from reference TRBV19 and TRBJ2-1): DGGITQSPKYLFRKEGQNVTLSCEQNLNHDAMYWYRQDPGQGLRLIYYSQIVNDFQKGDIAEGYSVSREKKESFPLTVTSAQKNPTAFYLCASSVYREYSYNEQFFGPGTRLTVL.

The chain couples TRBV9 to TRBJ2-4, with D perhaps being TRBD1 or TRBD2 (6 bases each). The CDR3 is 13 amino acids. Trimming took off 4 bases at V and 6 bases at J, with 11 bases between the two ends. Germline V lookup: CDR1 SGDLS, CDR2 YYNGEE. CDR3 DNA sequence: TGTGCCAGCAGCCCAGAGGGGGGAAACATTCAGTACTTC. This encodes CASSPEGGNIQYF.

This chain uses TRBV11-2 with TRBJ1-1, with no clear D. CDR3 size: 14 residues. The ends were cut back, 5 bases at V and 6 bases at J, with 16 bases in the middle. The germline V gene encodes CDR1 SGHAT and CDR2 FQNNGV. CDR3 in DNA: TGTGCCAGCAGCATTGACGCGGCAGTCGCTGAAGCTTTCTTT. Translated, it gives CASSIDAAVAEAFF.

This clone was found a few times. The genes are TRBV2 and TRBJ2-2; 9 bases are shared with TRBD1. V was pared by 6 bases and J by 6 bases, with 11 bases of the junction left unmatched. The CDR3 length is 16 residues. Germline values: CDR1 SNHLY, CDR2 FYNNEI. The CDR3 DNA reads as TGTGCCAGCAGCCGGGACAGGGTAGGAAACGCCGGGGAGCTGTTTTTT. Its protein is CASSRDRVGNAGELFF.

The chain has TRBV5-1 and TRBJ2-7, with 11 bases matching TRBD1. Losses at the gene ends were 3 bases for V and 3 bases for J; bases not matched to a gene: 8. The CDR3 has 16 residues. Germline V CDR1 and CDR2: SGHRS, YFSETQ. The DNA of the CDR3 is TGCGCCAGCAGCTCAAATACCGGGACAGGGGGCTACGAGCAGTACTTC. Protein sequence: CASSSNTGTGGYEQYF.

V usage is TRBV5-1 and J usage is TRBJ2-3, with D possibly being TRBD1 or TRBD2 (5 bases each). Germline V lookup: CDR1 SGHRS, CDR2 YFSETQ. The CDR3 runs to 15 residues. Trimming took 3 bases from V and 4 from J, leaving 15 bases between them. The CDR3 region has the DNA TGCGCCAGCAGCTCAGGGTTTGGCGGGTCAGATACGCAGTATTTT. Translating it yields CASSSGFGGSDTQYF.

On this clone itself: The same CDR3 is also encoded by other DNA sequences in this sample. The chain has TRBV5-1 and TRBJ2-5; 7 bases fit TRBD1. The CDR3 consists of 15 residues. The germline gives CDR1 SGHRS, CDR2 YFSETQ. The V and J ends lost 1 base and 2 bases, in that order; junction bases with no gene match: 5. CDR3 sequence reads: CASSLLGQAQETQYF. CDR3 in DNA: TGCGCCAGCAGCTTGCTTGGACAGGCACAAGAGACCCAGTACTTC.

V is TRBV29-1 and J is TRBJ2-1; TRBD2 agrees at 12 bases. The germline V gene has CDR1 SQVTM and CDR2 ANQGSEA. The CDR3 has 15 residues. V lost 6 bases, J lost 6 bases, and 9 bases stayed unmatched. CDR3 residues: CSVGRGLAGGNEQFF. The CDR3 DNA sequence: TGCAGCGTGGGACGGGGACTAGCGGGTGGCAATGAGCAGTTCTTC.

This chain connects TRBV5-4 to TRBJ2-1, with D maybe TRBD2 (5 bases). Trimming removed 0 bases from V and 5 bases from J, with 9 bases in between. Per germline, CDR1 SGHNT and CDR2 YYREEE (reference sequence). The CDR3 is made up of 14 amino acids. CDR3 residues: CASSLAASHNEQFF. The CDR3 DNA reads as TGTGCCAGCAGCTTGGCGGCTAGCCACAATGAGCAGTTCTTC.

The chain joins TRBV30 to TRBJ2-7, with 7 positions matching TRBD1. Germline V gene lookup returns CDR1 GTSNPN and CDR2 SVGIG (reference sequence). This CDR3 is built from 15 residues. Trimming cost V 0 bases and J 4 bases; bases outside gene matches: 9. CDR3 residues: CAWSVPRQGVYEQYF. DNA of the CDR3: TGTGCCTGGAGTGTTCCGAGACAGGGTGTATACGAGCAGTACTTC.

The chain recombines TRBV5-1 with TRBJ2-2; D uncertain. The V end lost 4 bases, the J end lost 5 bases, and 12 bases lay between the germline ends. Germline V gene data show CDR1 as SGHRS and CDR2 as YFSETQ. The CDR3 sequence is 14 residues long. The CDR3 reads CASSRTLGTGELFF. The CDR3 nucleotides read TGCGCCAGCAGCCGAACCCTAGGGACCGGGGAGCTGTTTTTT.

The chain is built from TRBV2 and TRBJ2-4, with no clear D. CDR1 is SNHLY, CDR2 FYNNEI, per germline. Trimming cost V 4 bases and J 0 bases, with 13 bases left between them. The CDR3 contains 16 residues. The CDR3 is CASSAVLRLAKNIQYF. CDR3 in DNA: TGTGCCAGCAGTGCGGTGTTGAGACTAGCCAAAAACATTCAGTACTTC.

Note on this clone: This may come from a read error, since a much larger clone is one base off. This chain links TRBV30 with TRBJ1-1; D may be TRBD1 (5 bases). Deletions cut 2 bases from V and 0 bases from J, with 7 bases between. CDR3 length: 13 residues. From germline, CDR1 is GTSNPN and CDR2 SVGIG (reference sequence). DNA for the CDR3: TGTGCCTGGAGTATAGGGGTGAACACTGAAGCTTTCTTT. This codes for CAWSIGVNTEAFF.